This TCR beta chain was recovered during a study of early T cells in non-severe SARS-CoV-2 infection. The CDR3 totals 18 residues. CDR1 is PRHDT and CDR2 is FYEKMQ in the germline V gene (reference sequence). J was trimmed by 3 bases and V by 5 bases; bases with no gene match: 14. Individually, cDNA molecules had unique molecular identifiers attached to them. TCRdb redid the calling of the 5' RACE reads with MiXCR, one entry per CDR3 protein. The sample gives tens of thousands of distinct CDR3 sequences, 13% of which show up once; approximately 10% is in the top ten. This clonotype was detected ten times or more.

The TCR was taken from an adult who was a healthcare worker with PCR-confirmed SARS-CoV-2 infection or an uninfected control (not recorded which). Specimen: whole blood. The chain links TRBV13 to TRBJ1-3, with TRBD1 matching over 9 bases. CDR3: CASSGGRQGDDGGNTIYF. For the CDR3, the DNA is TGTGCCAGCAGCGGCGGGCGACAGGGGGATGACGGTGGAAACACCATATATTTT.